This TCR beta chain derives from a study of T cell repertoires in cytomegalovirus infection. Germline V gives CDR1 MDHEN, CDR2 SYDVKM. CDR3 length: 14 residues. The J segment lost 8 bases and the V segment lost 3 bases, leaving 7 bases of the junction unmatched. TCRdb re-analysed the reads in MiXCR, keeping a single row per CDR3 protein. The repertoire has fewer than 550,000 distinct CDR3 sequences, approximately 15% of them found once; the top ten carry 20% to 30%. This clonotype was observed many times. This clonotype originated in a human donor in good health (CMV status not recorded). Some clones in this sample may be carry-over from other donors' samples. The specimen sequenced was CD8+ T cells from PBMCs. J is TRBJ1-2 and V is TRBV28, with 9 bases aligning to TRBD1. CDR3 region: CASSFLQGAQGYTF. In nucleotides, the CDR3 is TGTGCCAGCAGTTTTTTACAGGGGGCTCAGGGCTACACCTTC.